This section outlines one T cell receptor (beta chain) sequence together with its context. Per the germline V gene, CDR1 is SQVTM and CDR2 is ANQGSEA. V was clipped by 4 bases and J by 1 base, with 13 bases between them. The CDR3 spans 14 residues. This entry belongs to a study of blood T cells in healthy people across ages. PCR was performed a second time for about 7 to 11 cycles using a sample-barcoded 5' primer and a J-beta primer mix. Every sample returned 2.5 million or more CDR3-containing paired-end reads. One entry per CDR3 protein, called by TCRdb with MiXCR from the 5' RACE reads. The sample consists of 850,000 to 1,000,000 distinct CDR3 sequences, 40% to 60% of them appearing once.

Sequenced: blood. The origin of this receptor is a man aged 25 to 45 in good health. The chain joins TRBV29-1 to TRBJ1-1; perhaps TRBD1 as D (5 bases). The CDR3, as DNA: TGCAGCGTTGGGTCGGGGGTGGCGAACACTGAAGCTTTCTTT. Its protein product is CSVGSGVANTEAFF.